These 3 T cell receptor beta chains share one sample of origin, sequenced in a study of T cell clones after liver transplantation. Here immunoSEQ multiplex PCR was the method, and the copy in TCRdb shows in-frame clones only, minus some. Here the sample spans about 74,000 clones, about four fifths being singletons. The sequenced sample was CD4+ T cells from blood, obtained before liver transplant. The source is a human donor who received a liver transplant.

V gene TRBV7-9 combines with J gene TRBJ1-1; D not certain. The CDR3 sequence is 12 residues long. The germline CDR1 and CDR2 sequences are SEHNR and FQNEAQ (reference sequence). The V end was cut by 2 bases, the J end by 5 bases, with 6 bases between. The CDR3, as DNA: TGTGCCAGCAGCTTACTAGGGACTGAAGCTTTCTTT. Protein product: CASSLLGTEAFF.

This clone was picked up a small number of times. The chain joins TRBV19 to TRBJ1-5; possibly TRBD1 for D (6 bases). Germline V lookup: CDR1 LNHDA, CDR2 SQIVND (reference sequence). CDR3 length equals 13 residues. V was shortened by 7 bases and J by 5 bases, with 12 bases between the two germline ends. The CDR3: CASKTGNDQPQHF. The CDR3 DNA reads TGTGCCAGTAAAACAGGGAACGATCAGCCCCAGCATTTT.

CDR3 loop: CASSGSTGELFF. CDR3 DNA: TGTGCCAGCAGTGGCAGCACCGGGGAGCTGTTTTTT. The V call is TRBV2, the J call TRBJ2-2; D is unresolved. The germline CDR1 and CDR2 sequences are SNHLY and FYNNEI. Trimming cost V 4 bases and J 4 bases, with 4 bases left between them. The CDR3 has 12 residues.